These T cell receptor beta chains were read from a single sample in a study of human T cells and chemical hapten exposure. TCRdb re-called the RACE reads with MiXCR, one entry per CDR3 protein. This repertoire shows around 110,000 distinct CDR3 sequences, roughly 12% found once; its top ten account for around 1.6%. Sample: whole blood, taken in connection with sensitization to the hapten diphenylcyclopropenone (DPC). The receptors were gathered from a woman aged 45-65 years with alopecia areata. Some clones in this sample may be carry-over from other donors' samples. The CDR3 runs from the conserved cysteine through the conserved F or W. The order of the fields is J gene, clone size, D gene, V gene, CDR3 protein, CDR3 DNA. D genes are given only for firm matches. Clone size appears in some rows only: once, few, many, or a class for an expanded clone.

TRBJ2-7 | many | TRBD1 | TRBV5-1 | CASSLEEGTAYEQYF | TGCGCCAGCAGCTTAGAGGAAGGGACAGCCTACGAGCAGTACTTC
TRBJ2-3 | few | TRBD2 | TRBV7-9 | CASSLGLAGLGDTQYF | TGTGCCAGCAGCTTAGGACTAGCGGGACTCGGAGATACGCAGTATTTT
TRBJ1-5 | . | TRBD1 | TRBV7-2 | CASSITGGDQPQHF | TGTGCCAGCAGCATAACAGGGGGCGATCAGCCCCAGCATTTT
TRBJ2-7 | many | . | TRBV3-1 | CASSQAPQTPYEQYF | TGTGCCAGCAGCCAAGCTCCCCAGACCCCCTACGAGCAGTACTTC
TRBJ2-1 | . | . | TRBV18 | CASSPRDVNEQFF | TGTGCCAGCTCACCGAGGGACGTCAATGAGCAGTTCTTC
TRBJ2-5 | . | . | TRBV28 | CASSSPSTQYF | TGTGCCAGCAGTTCCCCCTCGACCCAGTACTTC
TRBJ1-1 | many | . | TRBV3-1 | CASSQVPGAWAFF | TGTGCCAGCAGCCAAGTTCCGGGGGCCTGGGCTTTCTTT
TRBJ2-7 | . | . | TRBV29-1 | CSVAQGLHEQYF | TGCAGCGTTGCGCAGGGTCTCCACGAGCAGTACTTC
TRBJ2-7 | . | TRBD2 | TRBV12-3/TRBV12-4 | CASSPPTGGSYEQYF | TGTGCCAGCAGTCCACCCACCGGGGGGTCCTACGAGCAGTACTTC
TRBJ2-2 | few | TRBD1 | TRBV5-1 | CASRKPGTENTGELFF | TGCGCCAGCAGAAAACCCGGGACAGAGAACACCGGGGAGCTGTTTTTT
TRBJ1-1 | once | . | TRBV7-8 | CASSPRSTGTEAFF | TGTGCCAGCAGCCCGAGGTCAACGGGGACTGAAGCTTTCTTT
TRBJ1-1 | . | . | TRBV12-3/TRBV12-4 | CASSQTDFEAFF | TGTGCCAGCAGTCAGACAGACTTTGAAGCTTTCTTT
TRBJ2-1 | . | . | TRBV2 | CASSDSRRISYNEQFF | TGTGCCAGCAGTGATAGTCGGAGGATATCCTACAATGAGCAGTTCTTC
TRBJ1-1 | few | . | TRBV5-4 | CASSLDGGTEAFF | TGTGCCAGCAGCTTGGACGGCGGTACTGAAGCTTTCTTT
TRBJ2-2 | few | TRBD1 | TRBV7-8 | CASRQTGALNTGELFF | TGTGCCAGCAGGCAAACAGGGGCCCTAAACACCGGGGAGCTGTTTTTT
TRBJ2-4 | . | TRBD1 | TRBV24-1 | CATSAGTEANIQYF | TGTGCCACCAGTGCAGGGACAGAGGCAAACATTCAGTACTTC
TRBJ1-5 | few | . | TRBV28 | CASSLEVQPQHF | TGTGCCAGCAGTTTGGAAGTTCAGCCCCAGCATTTT
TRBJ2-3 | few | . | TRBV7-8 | CASSLDGRGLNRDTQYF | TGTGCCAGCAGCTTAGACGGCAGGGGCTTAAATCGGGATACGCAGTATTTT